Listed here are 31 T cell receptor beta chains from one sample, sequenced in a study of T cells after yellow fever vaccination. TCRdb called the 5' RACE reads again in MiXCR, with one record for every CDR3 protein. The profile covers 610,000 or so distinct CDR3 sequences, with 12% appearing a single time and under 15% taken by the ten largest. Sequencing used PBMCs, obtained on the day of the yellow fever booster vaccination. These receptor sequences come from a man aged 25 to 40 who received the YFV17D yellow fever vaccine.

Ten or more counts support this clonotype. The chain is built from TRBV12-3 or TRBV12-4 and TRBJ2-1; D is ambiguous. V was shortened by 1 base and J by 10 bases, with 11 bases between the two germline ends. CDR3 length equals 13 residues. CDR3 in amino acids: CASSLVGEVEQFF. In DNA, the CDR3 is TGTGCCAGCAGTTTAGTTGGCGAGGTCGAGCAGTTCTTC.

This sequence joins TRBV15 and TRBJ2-5; D is possibly TRBD2 (5 bases). Germline assignment: CDR1 LNHNV and CDR2 YYDKDF (reference sequence). This CDR3 is built from 12 residues. V was pared by 1 base and J by 7 bases, with 7 bases between. The CDR3 region has the DNA TGTGCCACCAGCAGAGCGCGGGTGACCCAGTACTTC. Translated, it gives CATSRARVTQYF. The whole variable domain, filled in from reference TRBV15 and TRBJ2-5, reads DAMVIQNPRYQVTQFGKPVTLSCSQTLNHNVMYWYQQKSSQAPKLLFHYYDKDFNNEADTPDNFQSRRPNTSFCFLDIRSPGLGDTAMYLCATSRARVTQYFGPGTRLLVL.

This clonotype was found a few times. The chain employs TRBV18 and TRBJ2-1, with D unclear. The germline gives CDR1 KGHSH, CDR2 LQKENI. This CDR3 has 16 amino acids. V lost 4 bases to trimming and J lost 2 bases, with 15 bases between them. Here the CDR3 reads CASSLAPPVTYNEQFF. CDR3 DNA: TGTGCCAGCTCACTTGCCCCCCCGGTTACCTACAATGAGCAGTTCTTC.

This clonotype was seen more than once but under ten times. The J gene is TRBJ2-1, the V gene TRBV5-1; D not resolved. Per the germline V gene, CDR1 is SGHRS and CDR2 is YFSETQ. The CDR3 runs to 15 residues. Trimming took 4 bases from V and 6 from J, leaving 17 bases between them. CDR3 protein: CASSRAGANPNEQFF. CDR3 DNA sequence: TGCGCCAGCAGCCGGGCCGGTGCCAACCCCAATGAGCAGTTCTTC. Drawing the rest from reference TRBV5-1 and TRBJ2-1, the complete variable domain is KAGVTQTPRYLIKTRGQQVTLSCSPISGHRSVSWYQQTPGQGLQFLFEYFSETQRNKGNFPGRFSGRQFSNSRSEMNVSTLELGDSALYLCASSRAGANPNEQFFGPGTRLTVL.

This clonotype came up a few times. The rearrangement joins TRBV4-3 to TRBJ2-1; D is unclear. Germline CDR1 and CDR2: LGHNA and YSLEER. The V end was cut by 0 bases, the J end by 0 bases, with 9 bases between. The CDR3 spans 16 residues. CDR3 in amino acids: CASSQEWIGSYNEQFF. The CDR3 region has the DNA TGCGCCAGCAGCCAAGAGTGGATTGGCTCCTACAATGAGCAGTTCTTC.

This clonotype was observed a handful of times. CDR3 DNA sequence: TGTGCCAGCAGTTTAGTAACGGGAGTTTTCAATGAGCAGTTCTTC. This sequence encodes CASSLVTGVFNEQFF. This chain connects TRBV28 to TRBJ2-1, with D maybe TRBD2 (6 bases). CDR3 size: 15 residues. Germline CDR1 and CDR2: MDHEN and SYDVKM. The V gene lost 2 bases and the J gene lost 6 bases, with 14 bases spanning the gap.

The V gene is TRBV23-1, the J gene TRBJ2-5, with 7 bases aligning to TRBD2. TRBV23-1 is identified as an open reading frame with a role that is uncertain. With 3 bases clipped from V and 4 bases from J, the junction kept 5 bases outside the gene matches. The CDR3 contains 14 residues. CDR3 bases: TGCGCCAGCAGTCATTGCGGGAGCGGAGAGACCCAGTACTTC. It is translated as CASSHCGSGETQYF.

The chain employs TRBV4-3 and TRBJ2-7; 8 bases are a match to TRBD1. The length of the CDR3 is 15 residues. Germline CDR1 is LGHNA and CDR2 is YSLEER. With V trimmed by 4 bases and J by 5 bases, 10 bases remained unmatched. In DNA form, the CDR3 reads TGCGCCAGCAGCCCACGCGGGACAGGAACGGACGAGCAGTACTTC. Translation gives CASSPRGTGTDEQYF.

The DNA of the CDR3 is TGTGCCAGCAGTTTATCACCGGCCTCGGGTGAGACCCAGTACTTC. Translating it yields CASSLSPASGETQYF. The chain couples TRBV27 to TRBJ2-5; D unresolved. CDR1 and CDR2 from the germline V gene are MNHEY and SMNVEV (reference sequence). Trimming took off 0 bases at V and 5 bases at J, with 13 bases between the two ends. The CDR3 is 15 amino acids.

The sample holds a few counts of this clonotype. The chain joins TRBV29-1 to TRBJ2-3, with D hard to call. The ends were cut back, 8 bases at V and 2 bases at J, with 14 bases in the middle. This CDR3 is built from 13 residues. The germline V gene encodes CDR1 SQVTM and CDR2 ANQGSEA. CDR3 region: CSTVGLFTDTQYF. DNA for the CDR3: TGCAGCACCGTGGGCCTATTCACAGATACGCAGTATTTT.

The chain couples TRBV11-2 to TRBJ2-3; D gene ambiguous. The V gene lost 1 base and the J gene lost 4 bases, with 9 bases spanning the gap. Per germline, CDR1 SGHAT and CDR2 FQNNGV. The CDR3 runs to 14 residues. Here the CDR3 DNA reads TGTGCCAGCAGCTTAGGGGCCTTTCCAGATACGCAGTATTTT. Amino acids: CASSLGAFPDTQYF.

This sequence joins TRBV12-3 or TRBV12-4 and TRBJ1-4; D is unresolved. The V and J ends lost 4 bases and 5 bases respectively, with 5 bases between them. The CDR3 extends over 12 amino acids. In DNA, the CDR3 is TGTGCCAGCAGTTGGCCGAATGAAAAACTGTTTTTT. Protein sequence: CASSWPNEKLFF.

This clonotype was seen a handful of times. This chain connects TRBV5-1 to TRBJ2-1; the D gene is possibly TRBD2 (5 bases). The V gene's germline CDR1 is SGHRS and CDR2 YFSETQ. The CDR3 spans 14 residues. V was pared by 5 bases and J by 4 bases, with 13 bases between. The CDR3 bases are TGCGCCAGCAGTGAGGGCCCGAGTTACAATGAGCAGTTCTTC. Protein product: CASSEGPSYNEQFF. Together with reference TRBV5-1 and TRBJ2-1, the CDR3 gives the full variable domain: KAGVTQTPRYLIKTRGQQVTLSCSPISGHRSVSWYQQTPGQGLQFLFEYFSETQRNKGNFPGRFSGRQFSNSRSEMNVSTLELGDSALYLCASSEGPSYNEQFFGPGTRLTVL.

For the CDR3, the DNA is TGTGCCAGCAGCCATCGGGTAGCGGGAGCTGCAGATACGCAGTATTTT. This translates into CASSHRVAGAADTQYF. The chain uses TRBV5-6 and TRBJ2-3; 9 positions agree with TRBD2. The CDR3 consists of 16 residues. Germline CDR1 is SGHDT and CDR2 is YYEEEE. Unmatched junction bases numbered 10, after V lost 4 bases and J lost 4 bases.

The table lists this clonotype with a few counts. CDR3 nucleotide sequence: TGCGCCAGCAGCCAAGAACAGGGGAACAATGAGCAGTTCTTC. This sequence encodes CASSQEQGNNEQFF. The J gene is TRBJ2-1, the V gene TRBV4-3; 7 positions agree with TRBD1. The V and J ends lost 0 bases and 5 bases, in that order; junction bases with no gene match: 1. Germline lookup yields CDR1 LGHNA and CDR2 YSLEER. There are 14 residues in the CDR3.

This clonotype turned up a few times. The V gene is TRBV28, the J gene TRBJ2-1; D is unclear. The CDR3 extends over 12 amino acids. Trimming shortened V by 5 bases and J by 10 bases, and 12 bases separated the two germline ends. The germline V gene has CDR1 MDHEN and CDR2 SYDVKM. CDR3 in amino acids: CASSPLSGEQFF. The CDR3 nucleotides are TGTGCCAGCAGTCCTCTGTCCGGAGAGCAGTTCTTC.

This clonotype was seen a few times. This rearrangement joins TRBV6-2 or TRBV6-3 to TRBJ2-1; 8 bases line up with TRBD2. The CDR3 is 14 residues long. The germline V gene encodes CDR1 MNHEY and CDR2 SVGEGT. The trim removed 8 bases at V and 10 bases at J, leaving 13 bases unmatched. The CDR3 coding sequence is TGTGCCAGCGCCAGGACTAGCCGCCCCGGGGAGCAGTTCTTC. Protein: CASARTSRPGEQFF.

The rearrangement joins TRBV7-9 to TRBJ2-6; the D is unclear. The CDR3 is 16 residues long. Trimming stripped 4 bases from V and 0 bases from J, with 10 bases between. CDR1 SEHNR and CDR2 FQNEAQ come from the germline V gene (reference sequence). CDR3 sequence reads: CASSSLGSSGANVLTF. For the CDR3, the DNA is TGTGCCAGCAGCTCCCTGGGCAGCTCTGGGGCCAACGTCCTGACTTTC.

In its sample, this clonotype was seen a few times. The chain recombines TRBV6-1 with TRBJ1-3, with D tentatively TRBD1 (6 bases). CDR3 size: 13 residues. V was shortened by 6 bases and J by 8 bases, with 14 bases between the two germline ends. Germline-derived CDR1 and CDR2 are MNHNS and SASEGT. CDR3 in DNA: TGTGCCAGCAGGACAGGATCGGAATACACCATATATTTT. Its translation is CASRTGSEYTIYF.

V and J are TRBV6-1 and TRBJ1-5; D not resolved. Germline-derived CDR1 and CDR2 are MNHNS and SASEGT. This CDR3 comprises 14 residues. Trimming cost V 6 bases and J 6 bases, with 15 bases left between them. In nucleotides, the CDR3 is TGTGCCAGCAGCTCCCGACCGAGAGGTCAGCCCCAGCATTTT. This translates into CASSSRPRGQPQHF.

This clonotype has a single count. The chain carries TRBV4-3 and TRBJ1-3; unclear D gene. V lost 1 base and J 3 bases, leaving 19 bases between the germline ends. CDR1 and CDR2 (germline): LGHNA, YSLEER. The CDR3 loop spans 18 amino acids. This CDR3 reads CASSQGRPVTSYGNTIYF. The CDR3 DNA reads as TGCGCCAGCAGCCAAGGGAGGCCGGTAACATCGTATGGAAACACCATATATTTT.

This clonotype was counted at least ten times. The chain carries TRBV6-6 and TRBJ1-1; D not resolved. V lost 2 bases and J 3 bases, leaving 7 bases between the germline ends. Germline V gene lookup returns CDR1 MNHNY and CDR2 SVGAGI (reference sequence). This CDR3 region has 13 residues. DNA of the CDR3: TGTGCCAGCAGTTACGATGGATACACTGAAGCTTTCTTT. Protein: CASSYDGYTEAFF.

This clonotype was detected only once. The V gene is TRBV5-1, the J gene TRBJ2-2, with 11 positions matching TRBD2. The junction had 20 bases not matched to a gene; V was cut back by 6 bases and J by 4 bases. CDR1 and CDR2 (germline): SGHRS, YFSETQ. The CDR3 length is 20 residues. This CDR3 is CASTILGQLGTSGSTGELFF. The CDR3, as DNA: TGCGCCAGCACCATTCTGGGACAGCTCGGGACTAGCGGTTCCACCGGGGAGCTGTTTTTT.

This clonotype occurred many times. In DNA, the CDR3 is TGCAGTGCCCCGGATAAATCCTATGGCTACACCTTC. Encoded protein: CSAPDKSYGYTF. The chain joins TRBV20-1 to TRBJ1-2; D uncertain. There are 12 residues in the CDR3. Trimming removed 6 bases from V and 4 bases from J, with 12 bases in between. The germline CDR1 and CDR2 sequences are DFQATT and SNEGSKA (reference sequence).

The chain is built from TRBV6-1 and TRBJ1-6, with D possibly matching TRBD1 (6 bases). The ends were cut back, 6 bases at V and 15 bases at J, with 18 bases in the middle. This CDR3 region has 13 residues. From germline, CDR1 is MNHNS and CDR2 SASEGT. The CDR3 is CASRQRGGVLLHF. The DNA for the CDR3 is TGTGCCAGCAGACAGAGGGGGGGGGTGCTCCTCCACTTT.

This sequence joins TRBV5-6 and TRBJ1-1; TRBD1 agrees at 8 bases. Germline V gene lookup returns CDR1 SGHDT and CDR2 YYEEEE. The CDR3 contains 15 residues. Losses at the gene ends were 2 bases for V and 6 bases for J; bases not matched to a gene: 9. This CDR3 is CASSFDPGQVPEAFF. The CDR3 DNA is TGTGCCAGCAGCTTTGATCCGGGACAGGTTCCTGAAGCTTTCTTT.

This chain uses TRBV28 with TRBJ2-1, with 10 bases matching TRBD1. V was pared by 3 bases and J by 8 bases, with 7 bases of the junction left unmatched. Germline values: CDR1 MDHEN, CDR2 SYDVKM. The CDR3 loop spans 15 amino acids. CDR3 nucleotides: TGTGCCAGCAGTTTCTACCGGGACAGGGGCTATGAGCAGTTCTTC. Encoded protein: CASSFYRDRGYEQFF.

The chain recombines TRBV10-3 with TRBJ1-6, with TRBD1 matching 8 bases. V lost 5 bases, J lost 8 bases, and 8 bases stayed unmatched. The CDR3 runs 15 residues. In germline, CDR1 is ENHRY, CDR2 SYGVKD. The CDR3 DNA follows: TGTGCCATCAGTTCTGGCGGACAGGGATATTCACCCCTCCACTTT. Its protein is CAISSGGQGYSPLHF.

This clonotype has a handful of counts. The chain joins TRBV6-5 to TRBJ2-4; 10 nucleotides line up with TRBD2. Germline-derived CDR1 and CDR2 are MNHEY and SVGAGI. The CDR3 runs 16 residues. The junction had 16 bases not matched to a gene; V was cut back by 2 bases and J by 15 bases. CDR3 DNA sequence: TGTGCCAGCAGTTACCCCCCACCCTCGGTTAGCGGGAGGAGGTACTTC. Amino acids: CASSYPPPSVSGRRYF.

This clonotype has just a few counts. The rearrangement joins TRBV7-2 to TRBJ2-1; D might be TRBD1 or TRBD2, each matching 5 bases. Germline V gene sequence: CDR1 SGHTA, CDR2 FQGNSA. This CDR3 contains 14 residues. V was trimmed by 5 bases and J by 6 bases, leaving 14 bases between them. CDR3 sequence (DNA): TGTGCCAGCAGCACCGGGACCGAGCGCAATGAGCAGTTCTTC. Translation gives CASSTGTERNEQFF.

This clonotype was counted a few times. The chain has TRBV27 and TRBJ2-3; 7 bases fit TRBD1. The V and J ends lost 5 bases and 4 bases, in that order; junction bases with no gene match: 12. In germline, CDR1 is MNHEY, CDR2 SMNVEV (reference sequence). The length of the CDR3 is 16 residues. DNA for the CDR3: TGTGCCAGCAGTATTACAGGGGTAGTGGTATCAGATACGCAGTATTTT. Translated, it gives CASSITGVVVSDTQYF.